This TCR beta chain appears in the sequencing data of a study of Graves' ophthalmopathy and Graves' hyperthyroidism. Many counts were recorded for this clonotype. The antigen remains undetermined. This sequence may be a read error, since a much larger clone differs from it by one base. Study observations and caveats: Ophthalmopathy progression prediction by the model yielded a sensitivity of 60% to 71% and a specificity of roughly 74%. Cross-validated, the 13-signature model showed 87.88%/81.08% sensitivity/specificity, and 80%/75% in the test set.

Each hyperthyroidism patient was newly diagnosed, with under 2 months' duration, and aged 18 to 65. V was pared by 0 bases and J by 5 bases, with 8 bases of the junction left unmatched. Germline CDR1 is SGHDT and CDR2 is YYEEEE. The CDR3 loop spans 15 amino acids. Scientists amplified the TCR beta CDR3 regions from RNA transcripts. In the first round, RT-PCR was carried out with HTBI primers, and a multiplex PCR formed the second round. TCRdb redid the calling of the multiplex PCR reads with MiXCR, one entry per CDR3 protein. The sample holds 40,000 or so distinct CDR3 sequences, 50% seen once. Sequencing was performed on peripheral blood. The rearrangement uses TRBV5-6 and TRBJ2-7, with TRBD1 identical over 7 bases. This TCR derives from an adult woman with stable Graves' hyperthyroidism. The chain's CDR3 is CASSLEGTENDEQYF. As DNA, the CDR3 is TGTGCCAGCAGCTTGGAGGGGACAGAGAATGACGAGCAGTACTTC.